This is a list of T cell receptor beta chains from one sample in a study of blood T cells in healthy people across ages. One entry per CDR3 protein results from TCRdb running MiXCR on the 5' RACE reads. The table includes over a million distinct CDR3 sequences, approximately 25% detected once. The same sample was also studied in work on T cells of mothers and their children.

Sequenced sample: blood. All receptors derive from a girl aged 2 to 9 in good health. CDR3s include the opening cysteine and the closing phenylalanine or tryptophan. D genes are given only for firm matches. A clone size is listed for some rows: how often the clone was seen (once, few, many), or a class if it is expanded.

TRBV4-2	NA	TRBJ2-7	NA	CASSQGTLYTWEEQYF	TGTGCCAGCAGCCAAGGCACCCTCTATACTTGGGAAGAGCAGTACTTC
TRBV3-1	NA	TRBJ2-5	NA	CASSLPSKETQYF	TGTGCCAGCAGCCTTCCTAGTAAAGAGACCCAGTACTTC
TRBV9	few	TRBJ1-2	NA	CASSAYPYGYTF	TGTGCCAGCAGCGCTTACCCCTACGGCTACACCTTC
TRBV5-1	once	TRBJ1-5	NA	CASPQLHQPQHF	TGCGCCTCCCCACAGCTCCATCAGCCCCAGCATTTT
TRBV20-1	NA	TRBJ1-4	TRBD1	CSAYRDRGEKLFF	TGCAGTGCCTACCGGGACAGGGGTGAAAAACTGTTTTTT
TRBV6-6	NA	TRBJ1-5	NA	CASNLQGGNQPQHF	TGTGCCAGCAACCTCCAGGGAGGCAATCAGCCCCAGCATTTT
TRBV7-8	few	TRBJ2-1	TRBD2	CASSFIASGQGEQFF	TGTGCCAGCAGCTTTATCGCTAGCGGGCAGGGTGAGCAGTTCTTC
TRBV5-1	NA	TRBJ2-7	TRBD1	CASSSGDRGIEQYF	TGCGCCAGCAGCTCTGGGGACAGAGGAATCGAGCAGTACTTC
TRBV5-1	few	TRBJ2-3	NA	CASSLAGIEGKYF	TGCGCCAGCAGCTTGGCCGGCATTGAGGGGAAGTATTTT
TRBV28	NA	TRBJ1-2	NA	CASNRAGAAYGYTF	TGTGCCAGCAACAGGGCGGGGGCCGCGTATGGCTACACCTTC
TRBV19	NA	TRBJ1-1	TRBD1	CASETGRGAFF	TGTGCCAGCGAGACAGGGCGTGGAGCTTTCTTT
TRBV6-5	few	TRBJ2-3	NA	CASSPPGRLTDTQYF	TGTGCCAGCAGCCCTCCTGGGCGGCTCACAGATACGCAGTATTTT
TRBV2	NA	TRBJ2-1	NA	CASGAVEQFF	TGTGCCAGCGGCGCCGTTGAGCAGTTCTTC
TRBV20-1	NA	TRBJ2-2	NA	CSAVSGRNTGELFF	TGCAGTGCAGTTAGCGGCAGAAACACCGGGGAGCTGTTTTTT
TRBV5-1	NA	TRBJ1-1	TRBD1	CASSPLRQGGGTEAFF	TGCGCCAGCAGCCCCCTAAGACAGGGAGGAGGCACTGAAGCTTTCTTT
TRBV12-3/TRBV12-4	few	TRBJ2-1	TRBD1	CASSLTTTGGYNEQFF	TGTGCCAGCAGTTTAACCACGACAGGGGGCTACAATGAGCAGTTCTTC
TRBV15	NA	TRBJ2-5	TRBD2	CATSLAGTSQETQYF	TGTGCCACCAGCTTAGCGGGAACATCCCAAGAGACCCAGTACTTC
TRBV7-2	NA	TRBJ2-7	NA	CASSLADKSDEQYF	TGTGCCAGCAGCTTAGCGGACAAATCGGACGAGCAGTACTTC
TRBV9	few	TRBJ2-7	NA	CASSDTSDSYEQYF	TGTGCCAGCAGCGATACCTCGGATAGCTACGAGCAGTACTTC
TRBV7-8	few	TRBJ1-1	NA	CASSLGGPRLMNTEAFF	TGTGCCAGCAGCTTGGGGGGGCCCCGACTCATGAACACTGAAGCTTTCTTT
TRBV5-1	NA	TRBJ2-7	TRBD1	CASRFGTGDYEQYF	TGCGCCAGCCGATTTGGGACAGGGGACTACGAGCAGTACTTC
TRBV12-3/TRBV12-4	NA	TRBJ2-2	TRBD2	CASSSHLAGANTGELFF	TGTGCCAGCAGTTCCCATCTAGCGGGAGCGAACACCGGGGAGCTGTTTTTT
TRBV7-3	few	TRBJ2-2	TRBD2	CASSLGTNEYTGELFF	TGTGCCAGCAGCCTCGGGACTAACGAGTACACCGGGGAGCTGTTTTTT
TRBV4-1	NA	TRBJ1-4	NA	CASSQGYSTVNEKLFF	TGCGCCAGCAGCCAAGGTTATAGTACGGTTAATGAAAAACTGTTTTTT
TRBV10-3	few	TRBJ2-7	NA	CAISESRGSSYEQYF	TGTGCCATCAGTGAGTCTCGGGGGAGCTCCTACGAGCAGTACTTC
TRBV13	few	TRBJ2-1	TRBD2	CASSAPSGGHNEQFF	TGTGCCAGCAGCGCCCCTAGCGGGGGTCACAATGAGCAGTTCTTC
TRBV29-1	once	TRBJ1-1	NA	CSVERPNTEAFF	TGCAGCGTTGAGAGACCGAACACTGAAGCTTTCTTT
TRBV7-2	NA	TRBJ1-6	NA	CASSLNQPGINSPLHF	TGTGCCAGCAGCTTAAACCAGCCGGGCATTAATTCACCCCTCCACTTT
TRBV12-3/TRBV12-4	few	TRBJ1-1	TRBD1	CASSLRTGAIEAFF	TGTGCCAGCAGTCTCCGGACAGGGGCTATAGAAGCTTTCTTT